This T cell receptor (beta chain) derives from a study of blood T cell repertoires in COVID-19. For the study at large: The samples span acute and convalescent COVID-19 from the United States, Italy and Spain. T cells, B-cell-depleted T cells, or PBMCs provided the cDNA or gDNA that served as material.

In the source study's methods: Amplification of reference gene primers was used by the study to estimate nucleated cell counts. TCRdb's copy holds only in-frame clones and misses some; the assay was immunoSEQ multiplex PCR. From that table come the V and J calls and clone size; the DNA was used to work out D and trimming. Here the sample spans about 310,000 clones, about 91% being singletons. Trimming shortened V by 3 bases and J by 1 base, and 6 bases separated the two germline ends. The CDR3 runs to 13 residues. CDR1 and CDR2 (germline): SGHNT, YENEEA. Donors of Cohort 3 who recovered were those that had two negative PCRs, clearance, or symptom resolution.

The sequence was obtained from a woman younger than 35 who had recovered from COVID-19. The specimen was PBMCs or T cells enriched from blood (not recorded which). This rearrangement joins TRBV11-3 to TRBJ1-1; D gene uncertain. The CDR3 DNA reads as TGTGCCAGCAGCTTGCGGAGGAACACTGAAGCTTTCTTT. Its translation: CASSLRRNTEAFF.